The 27 T cell receptor beta chains given below trace back to one sample, sequenced in a study of PD-1 blockade in classical Hodgkin lymphoma (dated by TCRdb to 2018 to 2020). To prepare the library, the immunoSEQ multiplex PCR assay was applied. TCRdb took this table from immuneACCESS and kept in-frame rearrangements with V and J called. Such tables lack part of the clones; where checked against another copy, unresolved V genes explain under half of the gap, and the rest is unexplained. The sample table records roughly 55,000 clones; approximately 84% of these occur just once. The top ten constitute about 15% of the sample. The time point label here, explained by the study, means: cycle 1 day 1 (C1D1), immediately before nivolumab initiation. Relapse after autologous stem cell transplantation had occurred in all trial patients, and cohorts A, B and C were distinguished by prior brentuximab vedotin exposure.

Specimen: peripheral blood mononuclear cells (PBMCs), collected at baseline. The source is a human donor with classical Hodgkin lymphoma.

The gene calls are TRBV11-3 and TRBJ2-2; D remains ambiguous. The CDR3 is made up of 12 amino acids. CDR1 and CDR2 from the germline V gene are SGHNT and YENEEA. V was cut by 1 base and J by 4 bases, with 1 base left in between. The CDR3 spells CASSLGTGELFF. As DNA, the CDR3 is TGTGCCAGCAGCTTAGGCACCGGGGAGCTGTTTTTT.

The genes are TRBV30 and TRBJ2-1; 10 positions match TRBD2. The V gene's germline CDR1 is GTSNPN and CDR2 SVGIG (reference sequence). This CDR3 is 15 amino acids long. With V trimmed by 0 bases and J by 8 bases, 7 bases remained unmatched. The CDR3 DNA is TGTGCCTGGAGTGTAGGGCTAGCGGGAGTTCATGAGCAGTTCTTC. It encodes CAWSVGLAGVHEQFF.

The V gene is TRBV5-1, the J gene TRBJ2-5; 16 nucleotides match TRBD2. Unmatched junction bases numbered 6, after V lost 3 bases and J lost 4 bases. Germline lookup yields CDR1 SGHRS and CDR2 YFSETQ. This CDR3 has 17 residues. The CDR3 protein is CASSWGLAGGKGETQYF. In nucleotides, the CDR3 is TGCGCCAGCAGCTGGGGACTAGCGGGAGGGAAGGGAGAGACCCAGTACTTC.

The chain has TRBV18 and TRBJ2-1; D is uncertain. The CDR3 is made up of 13 amino acids. V was shortened by 3 bases and J by 7 bases, with 10 bases between the two germline ends. Germline values: CDR1 KGHSH, CDR2 LQKENI. The CDR3 loop is CASSPSRQNEQFF. The CDR3 DNA reads TGTGCCAGCTCACCGTCCAGGCAGAATGAGCAGTTCTTC.

This chain connects TRBV6-5 to TRBJ2-3; 12 nucleotides match TRBD2. V shed 5 bases, J shed 7 bases, and the junction held 7 bases outside the gene matches. Germline V gene sequence: CDR1 MNHEY, CDR2 SVGAGI. The CDR3 extends over 15 amino acids. The DNA of the CDR3 is TGTGCCAGCAGTCTCGGACTAGCGGGACACTATACGCAGTATTTT. Protein sequence: CASSLGLAGHYTQYF.

This sequence joins TRBV4-1 and TRBJ2-1, with D unclear. Deletions cut 6 bases from V and 1 base from J, with 7 bases between. The germline gives CDR1 MGHRA, CDR2 YSYEKL. The CDR3 length is 13 residues. The CDR3 bases are TGCGCCAGCAGTCTTAGGTCCTACAATGAGCAGTTCTTC. Its translation: CASSLRSYNEQFF.

This clone was recorded once. The rearrangement links TRBV4-3 to TRBJ2-3; 12 bases map to TRBD2. From germline, CDR1 is LGHNA and CDR2 YSLEER. The CDR3 contains 16 residues. V lost 1 base, J lost 1 base, and 0 bases stayed unmatched. For the CDR3, the DNA is TGCGCCAGCAGCCAAGGACTAGCGGGAGGCACAGATACGCAGTATTTT. This gives the protein CASSQGLAGGTDTQYF.

There are a few counts of this clone. The rearrangement uses TRBV4-3 and TRBJ2-3; 12 bases line up with TRBD2. J gave up 4 bases and V 1 base, and 9 bases lay outside the gene matches. The CDR3 is made up of 18 amino acids. Germline loops: CDR1 LGHNA, CDR2 YSLEER. The CDR3 is CASSQAPRLAGVADTQYF. The CDR3 nucleotides read TGCGCCAGCAGCCAAGCCCCTCGACTAGCGGGAGTGGCAGATACGCAGTATTTT.

This clone was counted only a few times. The rearrangement uses TRBV4-2 and TRBJ2-1; TRBD2 aligns across 10 bases. V shed 5 bases and J 6 bases; nucleotides not matched to a gene: 10. Per the germline V gene, CDR1 is LGHNA and CDR2 is YNFKEQ. This CDR3 spans 16 amino acids. Here the CDR3 DNA reads TGTGCCAGCAGCGAACCACTAGCGGGGTTTCTCAATGAGCAGTTCTTC. Amino acid sequence: CASSEPLAGFLNEQFF.

The chain carries TRBV6-1 and TRBJ2-7; 9 bases match TRBD2. Germline V lookup: CDR1 MNHNS, CDR2 SASEGT. V lost 6 bases to trimming and J lost 0 bases; unmatched junction nucleotides: 6. This CDR3 region has 15 residues. CDR3 amino acids: CASSASGVSSYEQYV. CDR3 DNA sequence: TGTGCCAGCAGCGCTAGCGGGGTGAGCTCCTACGAGCAGTACGTC.

The chain joins TRBV5-1 to TRBJ2-2; TRBD1 matches at 12 bases. V lost 4 bases, J lost 3 bases, and 4 bases stayed unmatched. Germline values: CDR1 SGHRS, CDR2 YFSETQ. The CDR3 has 16 residues. The CDR3 region is CASSLGTGGYTGELFF. The CDR3 nucleotides are TGCGCCAGCAGCCTGGGGACAGGGGGCTACACCGGGGAGCTGTTTTTT.

J is TRBJ2-3 and V is TRBV19; D remains ambiguous. V dropped 2 bases and J dropped 4 bases, with 13 bases sitting between them. Per the germline V gene, CDR1 is LNHDA and CDR2 is SQIVND (reference sequence). This CDR3 is built from 15 residues. The CDR3 is CASSIRAVPADTQYF. CDR3 DNA sequence: TGTGCCAGTAGTATAAGGGCTGTTCCTGCAGATACGCAGTATTTT.

The CDR3 loop is CASSPRLAAVTGELFF. The CDR3 DNA reads as TGTGCCAGCAGCCCAAGACTAGCGGCAGTCACCGGGGAGCTGTTTTTT. The V and J genes are TRBV13 and TRBJ2-2, with TRBD2 matching 9 bases. V lost 5 bases to trimming and J lost 4 bases; unmatched junction nucleotides: 8. The CDR3 extends over 16 amino acids. Germline values: CDR1 PRHDT, CDR2 FYEKMQ (reference sequence).

The chain combines TRBV12-5 with TRBJ2-7; either TRBD1 or TRBD2 may fit D (7 bases each). This CDR3 comprises 16 residues. Germline CDR1 is LGHNT and CDR2 is FRNRAP. V was shortened by 0 bases and J by 1 base, with 13 bases between the two germline ends. CDR3 protein: CASGLVTRGGSYEQYF. CDR3 nucleotides: TGTGCTAGTGGTTTGGTAACCAGGGGGGGTTCCTACGAGCAGTACTTC.

This clone was found a few times. J is TRBJ1-4 and V is TRBV11-3; tentative D call: TRBD1 (6 bases). Between the trimmed V and J ends, which lost 7 bases and 3 bases, there was a span of 12 bases. Germline CDR1 reads SGHNT; CDR2 reads YENEEA. The CDR3 is 14 residues long. The CDR3 here is CASKAAGANEKLFF. CDR3 sequence (DNA): TGTGCCAGCAAAGCGGCAGGGGCTAATGAAAAACTGTTTTTT.

This clone occurred a few times. The CDR3 nucleotides read TGTGCCAGCAGCCGGATACAGGCTGGGGATGGCTACACCTTC. The encoded protein is CASSRIQAGDGYTF. V usage is TRBV5-4 and J usage is TRBJ1-2, with a possible D match to TRBD1 (5 bases). The V end lost 4 bases, the J end lost 6 bases, and 16 bases lay between the germline ends. The length of the CDR3 is 14 residues. The germline V gene encodes CDR1 SGHNT and CDR2 YYREEE (reference sequence).

This clone was seen only once. The chain links TRBV10-1 to TRBJ2-2, with TRBD1 identical over 7 bases. The CDR3 totals 14 residues. The trim removed 6 bases at V and 6 bases at J, leaving 7 bases unmatched. The germline V gene has CDR1 WNHNN and CDR2 SYGVQD (reference sequence). The CDR3 nucleotides are TGCGCCAGCAGAGACAGGGTGAGGGCCGGGGAGCTGTTTTTT. It specifies CASRDRVRAGELFF.

The chain couples TRBV7-9 to TRBJ1-1; D is possibly TRBD1 (5 bases). The V and J ends lost 7 bases and 4 bases respectively, with 13 bases between them. Per the germline V gene, CDR1 is SEHNR and CDR2 is FQNEAQ (reference sequence). The length of the CDR3 is 13 residues. Here the CDR3 reads CASTSNTGTEAFF. The CDR3 region has the DNA TGTGCCAGCACCTCTAATACAGGCACTGAAGCTTTCTTT.

The rearrangement links TRBV4-2 to TRBJ2-7; D unresolved. Germline V lookup: CDR1 LGHNA, CDR2 YNFKEQ. The CDR3 spans 16 residues. V was trimmed by 1 base and J by 3 bases, leaving 16 bases between them. The CDR3 bases are TGTGCCAGCAGCCAAGTCCTCTCTAGTTTCCTCTACGAGCAGTACTTC. Translated, it gives CASSQVLSSFLYEQYF.

The chain combines TRBV14 with TRBJ2-7; TRBD2 matches at 11 bases. Looked up from germline, CDR1 is SGHDN and CDR2 is FVKESK. The CDR3 sequence is 15 residues long. With V trimmed by 6 bases and J by 4 bases, 8 bases remained unmatched. The CDR3 region has the DNA TGTGCCAGCAGTCCTACTAGCGGGAGTTGGTACGAGCAGTACGTC. Protein sequence: CASSPTSGSWYEQYV.

This clone was counted between two and nine times. This rearrangement joins TRBV6-5 to TRBJ2-2, with a tentative D call TRBD2 (5 bases). V dropped 0 bases and J dropped 4 bases, with 12 bases sitting between them. Per germline, CDR1 MNHEY and CDR2 SVGAGI. The CDR3 runs 16 residues. CDR3 coding DNA: TGTGCCAGCAGTTACTCTAGAGGGTCTGGCACCGGGGAGCTGTTTTTT. It encodes CASSYSRGSGTGELFF.

V is TRBV6-5 and J is TRBJ2-1; D not certain. Germline V gene sequence: CDR1 MNHEY, CDR2 SVGAGI. Trimming stripped 5 bases from V and 0 bases from J, with 5 bases between. CDR3 length equals 13 residues. The CDR3 DNA is TGTGCCAGCAGTAAGGACTCCTACAATGAGCAGTTCTTC. It yields the protein CASSKDSYNEQFF.

This clone showed up just a few times. The CDR3 spells CAISETMALPSETQYF. The CDR3 region has the DNA TGTGCCATCAGTGAGACCATGGCTCTGCCTAGTGAGACCCAGTACTTC. The rearrangement links TRBV10-3 to TRBJ2-5; D is unresolved. The CDR3 has 16 amino acids. The germline V gene has CDR1 ENHRY and CDR2 SYGVKD. Trimming removed 2 bases from V and 5 bases from J, with 18 bases in between.

The chain carries TRBV6-5 and TRBJ2-1; TRBD1 aligns across 8 bases. Germline trimming cut 6 bases from V and 8 bases from J; bases unmatched to any gene: 12. Germline-derived CDR1 and CDR2 are MNHEY and SVGAGI. CDR3 length equals 15 residues. CDR3 nucleotide sequence: TGTGCCAGCAGCACTGCAGCCGGGACAGGCCATGAGCAGTTCTTC. Amino acids: CASSTAAGTGHEQFF.

The chain carries TRBV7-3 and TRBJ2-5; the D gene is possibly TRBD2 (7 bases). This CDR3 contains 16 residues. V gave up 0 bases and J gave up 5 bases, with 16 bases separating them. The germline gives CDR1 SGHTA, CDR2 FQGTGA. The chain's CDR3 is CASSLTTSGGRETQYF. The CDR3 DNA is TGTGCCAGCAGCTTAACGACCTCGGGGGGCCGCGAGACCCAGTACTTC.

This sequence joins TRBV9 and TRBJ1-2; D is ambiguous. This CDR3 is built from 14 residues. Germline CDR1 SGDLS, CDR2 YYNGEE. V was clipped by 0 bases and J by 8 bases, with 14 bases between them. In nucleotides, the CDR3 is TGTGCCAGCAGCGTAGATTGGGTTTCGAGGGGCTACACCTTC. This encodes CASSVDWVSRGYTF.

This clone was observed once. The chain has TRBV27 and TRBJ1-1; D may be TRBD1 (6 bases). Germline assignment: CDR1 MNHEY and CDR2 SMNVEV (reference sequence). The CDR3 runs to 14 residues. The V end lost 6 bases, the J end lost 0 bases, and 11 bases lay between the germline ends. For the CDR3, the DNA is TGTGCCAGCAGCCTCCGGGACATGAACACTGAAGCTTTCTTT. It codes for CASSLRDMNTEAFF.